Following are 22 T cell receptor beta chains from one sample sequenced in a study of regulatory T cells in long-lasting Graves disease. As to time point: newly diagnosed GD, antithyroid drugs for less than 3 months. Construction of the TCR library relied on RNA isolated from PBMCs. Sequencing libraries for TCR beta were prepared with iRepertoire HTBI primers and Arm-PCR of CDR3 regions. One entry per CDR3 protein results from TCRdb running MiXCR on the multiplex PCR reads. In the table there are approximately 400,000 distinct CDR3 sequences, approximately 12% of which are singletons. These sequences were also reported in another study, on T cells in Graves' hyperthyroidism and ophthalmopathy.

This specimen was peripheral blood mononuclear cells (PBMCs), taken at new diagnosis, from a patient treated with antithyroid drugs. Every receptor here comes from a woman between 18 and 30 years old with Graves disease.

This clonotype has ten or more counts. In DNA, the CDR3 is TGCAGTGCTAGGGTGGATTATGGGAGGAATCAGCCCCAGCATTTT. Residues: CSARVDYGRNQPQHF. This sequence joins TRBV20-1 and TRBJ1-5; D call uncertain. CDR1 and CDR2 (germline): DFQATT, SNEGSKA (reference sequence). Trimming took 3 bases from V and 4 from J, leaving 16 bases between them. This CDR3 comprises 15 residues.

This clonotype was recorded many times. The V call is TRBV6-5, the J call TRBJ2-3; 9 positions agree with TRBD2. There are 18 residues in the CDR3. Losses at the gene ends were 0 bases for V and 2 bases for J; bases not matched to a gene: 9. Per germline, CDR1 MNHEY and CDR2 SVGAGI. DNA for the CDR3: TGTGCCAGCAGTTACTCGAGACTAGCGGATATCTACACAGATACGCAGTATTTT. Its protein product is CASSYSRLADIYTDTQYF.

About this clonotype itself: A single base separates this from a much larger clone, so it may be a read error. The rearrangement links TRBV4-1 to TRBJ2-1; possible D gene TRBD2, 6 bases. In germline, CDR1 is MGHRA, CDR2 YSYEKL. Between the trimmed V and J ends, which lost 6 bases and 0 bases, there was a span of 15 bases. CDR3 length: 16 amino acids. In DNA, the CDR3 is TGCGCCAGCAGACGGACTAACGGGAGCTCCTACAATGAGCAGTTCTTC. It yields the protein CASRRTNGSSYNEQFF.

This clonotype appeared a few times. It is unclear where the CDR3 begins or ends on the DNA, so no DNA is shown, and the CDR3 is as TCRdb lists it. V and J are TRBV7-3 and TRBJ2-5; TRBD2 is the table's D call, not checked against the DNA. Counting both end residues, the CDR3 totals 17 amino acids. In germline, CDR1 is SGHTA, CDR2 FQGTGA. The CDR3: CASSLGLAGGFLETQYF.

The table lists this clonotype with a few counts. A much larger clone differs from this one at a single base, so this may be a read error. The chain employs TRBV24-1 and TRBJ2-7, with 7 nucleotides matching TRBD2. The V and J ends lost 7 bases and 3 bases, in that order; junction bases with no gene match: 14. Germline V gene sequence: CDR1 KGHDR, CDR2 SFDVKD. This CDR3 comprises 16 residues. The CDR3, as DNA: TGTGCCACCAGCAGGACCCTAGCGGTCTATTTCTACGAGCAGTACTTC. This codes for CATSRTLAVYFYEQYF.

Many counts were recorded for this clonotype. The chain is built from TRBV27 and TRBJ1-1, with TRBD1 matching 7 bases. In germline, CDR1 is MNHEY, CDR2 SMNVEV (reference sequence). V dropped 8 bases and J dropped 0; count of bases not matched to a gene: 6. The CDR3 is 14 residues long. This CDR3 is CASFRDRMNTEAFF. As DNA, the CDR3 is TGTGCCAGCTTCCGGGACAGAATGAACACTGAAGCTTTCTTT.

This clonotype was recorded at least ten times. V usage is TRBV5-1 and J usage is TRBJ1-2; 7 bases match TRBD1. The junction had 9 bases not matched to a gene; V was cut back by 0 bases and J by 7 bases. The CDR3 length is 15 residues. Germline loops: CDR1 SGHRS, CDR2 YFSETQ. Here the CDR3 DNA reads TGCGCCAGCAGCTTGGCCACGGCAGGGGGAGGTGGCTACACCTTC. Its protein is CASSLATAGGGGYTF.

The rearrangement uses TRBV7-9 and TRBJ1-1; possibly TRBD1 for D (5 bases). Trimming took 5 bases from V and 4 from J, leaving 11 bases between them. The length of the CDR3 is 13 residues. CDR1 is SEHNR, CDR2 FQNEAQ, per germline (reference sequence). CDR3 loop: CASSQDIITEAFF. DNA of the CDR3: TGTGCCAGCAGCCAGGACATAATCACTGAAGCTTTCTTT.

This clonotype was found many times. The chain uses TRBV11-2 and TRBJ1-4; D may be TRBD1 (5 bases). The CDR3 is made up of 14 amino acids. Germline V gene sequence: CDR1 SGHAT, CDR2 FQNNGV. Trimming removed 4 bases from V and 11 bases from J, with 17 bases in between. The CDR3 protein is CASSSLESWGKLFF. In DNA, the CDR3 is TGTGCCAGCAGCTCCCTGGAGAGCTGGGGCAAACTGTTTTTT.

As concerns this clonotype: This could be a read error, since a much larger clone is one nucleotide away. V gene TRBV2 combines with J gene TRBJ2-7; 7 bases map to TRBD1. Germline V gives CDR1 SNHLY, CDR2 FYNNEI. The CDR3 is made up of 14 amino acids. CDR3: CASGDGTASYEQYF. CDR3 coding DNA: TGTGCCAGCGGTGACGGGACAGCGAGCTACGAGCAGTACTTC.

The table lists this clonotype with many counts. The chain has TRBV7-9 and TRBJ2-1, with TRBD2 identical over 12 bases. Trimming at V came to 5 bases and at J to 7 bases, leaving 6 bases not matched to a gene. CDR1 and CDR2 (germline): SEHNR, FQNEAQ (reference sequence). CDR3 length: 15 amino acids. The CDR3 bases are TGTGCCAGCAGCCCTGGACTAGCGGGGTGGAATGAGCAGTTCTTC. It specifies CASSPGLAGWNEQFF.

This clonotype has a count of ten or more. This chain uses TRBV27 with TRBJ1-1, with a tentative D call TRBD1 (6 bases). This CDR3 comprises 17 residues. Germline CDR1 is MNHEY and CDR2 is SMNVEV (reference sequence). Trimming shortened V by 5 bases and J by 1 base, and 20 bases separated the two germline ends. This CDR3 reads CASSPFLAGATNTEAFF. In DNA form, the CDR3 reads TGTGCCAGCAGTCCCTTCTTGGCAGGGGCAACGAACACTGAAGCTTTCTTT.

This chain links TRBV5-5 with TRBJ2-3; D is ambiguous. CDR1 is SGHKS and CDR2 is YYEKEE in the germline V gene (reference sequence). CDR3 size: 14 residues. V was cut by 2 bases and J by 2 bases, with 9 bases left in between. CDR3 nucleotides: TGTGCCAGCAGCTTCGCTGGGAACACAGATACGCAGTATTTT. This encodes CASSFAGNTDTQYF.

There are many counts of this clonotype. This rearrangement joins TRBV5-1 to TRBJ2-5, with D perhaps matching TRBD1 or TRBD2 (7 bases each). The germline V and J ends were trimmed by 0 bases and 5 bases, with 14 bases remaining between them. Germline assignment: CDR1 SGHRS and CDR2 YFSETQ. CDR3 length: 15 residues. The CDR3 spells CASSLGLADRETQYF. The CDR3 DNA reads TGCGCCAGCAGCTTGGGGCTAGCGGACAGGGAGACCCAGTACTTC.

J is TRBJ1-1 and V is TRBV6-1; D remains ambiguous. Trimming left V 6 bases short and J 6 bases short, with 14 bases between. Germline-derived CDR1 and CDR2 are MNHNS and SASEGT. The CDR3 runs to 13 residues. This CDR3 is CASSGLGVSEAFF. Written as DNA, the CDR3 is TGTGCCAGCAGCGGGTTAGGAGTCTCTGAAGCTTTCTTT.

There are many counts of this clonotype. This rearrangement joins TRBV2 to TRBJ2-7, with 9 bases lining up with TRBD1. J lost 1 base, V lost 5 bases, and 3 bases had no gene match. Looked up from germline, CDR1 is SNHLY and CDR2 is FYNNEI. The CDR3 spans 14 residues. As DNA, the CDR3 is TGTGCCAGCAGTACCGGGACAGGGTCCTACGAGCAGTACTTC. Its protein product is CASSTGTGSYEQYF.

The table lists this clonotype with a few counts. This sequence joins TRBV20-1 and TRBJ2-3, with D perhaps matching TRBD1 (6 bases). Germline loops: CDR1 DFQATT, CDR2 SNEGSKA (reference sequence). Trimming stripped 4 bases from V and 4 bases from J, with 21 bases between. This CDR3 is built from 16 residues. CDR3 in amino acids: CSAKIRGRGSPDTQYF. In nucleotides, the CDR3 is TGCAGTGCTAAGATCCGGGGCAGGGGATCGCCAGATACGCAGTATTTT.

Only a few counts were recorded for this clonotype. The chain combines TRBV20-1 with TRBJ1-5; 9 nucleotides match TRBD1. V was clipped by 3 bases and J by 4 bases; unmatched bases: 4. The CDR3 totals 14 residues. Germline CDR1 and CDR2: DFQATT and SNEGSKA (reference sequence). In nucleotides, the CDR3 is TGCAGTGCTAGCGGACAGGGGTTAAATCAGCCCCAGCATTTT. Its translation is CSASGQGLNQPQHF.

This clonotype was counted ten times or more. V and J are TRBV7-6 and TRBJ2-1, with unresolved D. Germline lookup yields CDR1 SGHVS and CDR2 FNYEAQ. CDR3 length equals 14 residues. The V end lost 5 bases, the J end lost 3 bases, and 11 bases lay between the germline ends. The CDR3: CASSPRPDYNEQFF. CDR3 bases: TGTGCCAGCAGCCCGCGCCCTGACTACAATGAGCAGTTCTTC.

This clonotype was seen ten or more times. This chain links TRBV6-9 with TRBJ2-3; D uncertain. The V and J ends lost 3 bases and 2 bases respectively, with 15 bases between them. The germline CDR1 and CDR2 sequences are MNHGY and SVAAGI. The CDR3 loop spans 16 amino acids. CDR3 in amino acids: CASSYLKDHFTDTQYF. The CDR3 nucleotides are TGTGCCAGCAGTTACCTTAAGGACCACTTCACAGATACGCAGTATTTT.

This clonotype was observed at least ten times. This chain uses TRBV2 with TRBJ2-2; 9 bases align to TRBD1. Germline V gene data show CDR1 as SNHLY and CDR2 as FYNNEI. The CDR3 is 15 residues long. The J segment lost 3 bases and the V segment lost 7 bases, leaving 6 bases of the junction unmatched. The CDR3 nucleotides read TGTGCCAGCAAGGTCGACAGGGGGGACACCGGGGAGCTGTTTTTT. The encoded protein is CASKVDRGDTGELFF.

This clonotype was counted at least ten times. This chain links TRBV2 with TRBJ2-7; tentative D call: TRBD2 (5 bases). Germline lookup yields CDR1 SNHLY and CDR2 FYNNEI. With 6 bases removed from V and 7 bases from J, the gap between germline ends came to 19 bases. The CDR3 spans 14 residues. CDR3 DNA sequence: TGTGCCAGCAGGAACCGGGATCACTCGCTGGAGCAGTACTTC. Its translation: CASRNRDHSLEQYF.